This passage covers 2 T cell receptor beta chains from one sample sequenced in a study of CDR3 diversity in severe acne. TCRdb ran MiXCR on the PCR reads and lists one entry per CDR3 protein. Among fewer than 100,000 distinct CDR3 sequences listed, under 60% were seen once. The specimen was blood. These receptor sequences come from a male donor in good health, without acne.

V gene TRBV7-3 combines with J gene TRBJ2-1; D is perhaps TRBD1 (8 bases). Between the trimmed V and J ends, which lost 6 bases and 6 bases, there was a span of 24 bases. CDR3 length: 17 residues. Per the germline V gene, CDR1 is SGHTA and CDR2 is FQGTGA. In DNA, the CDR3 is TGTGCCAGCAGACCCAGCGGGGACAGGTACAAACGCAATGAGCAGTTCTTC. It encodes CASRPSGDRYKRNEQFF. Full variable domain (rest looked up from reference TRBV7-3 and TRBJ2-1): GAGVSQTPSNKVTEKGKYVELRCDPISGHTALYWYRQSLGQGPEFLIYFQGTGAADDSGLPNDRFFAVRPEGSVSTLKIQRTERGDSAVYLCASRPSGDRYKRNEQFFGPGTRLTVL.

This rearrangement joins TRBV20-1 to TRBJ2-5; the match to TRBD2 covers 7 bases. Trimming took 5 bases from V and 9 from J; bases not matched to a gene: 15. Germline-derived CDR1 and CDR2 are DFQATT and SNEGSKA (reference sequence). The CDR3 totals 14 residues. The CDR3 sequence: CSAGWGGSNQPQYF. The CDR3 nucleotides read TGCAGTGCTGGGTGGGGGGGGAGCAATCAGCCCCAGTACTTC.